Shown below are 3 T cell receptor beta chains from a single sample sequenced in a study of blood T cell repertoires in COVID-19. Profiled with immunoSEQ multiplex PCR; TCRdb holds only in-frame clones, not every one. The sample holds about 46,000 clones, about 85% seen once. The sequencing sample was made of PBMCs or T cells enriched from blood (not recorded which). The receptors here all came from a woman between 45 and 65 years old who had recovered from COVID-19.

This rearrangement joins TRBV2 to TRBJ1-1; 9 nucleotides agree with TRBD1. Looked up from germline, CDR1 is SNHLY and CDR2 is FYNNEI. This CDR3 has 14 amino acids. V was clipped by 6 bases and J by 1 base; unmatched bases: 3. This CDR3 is CASRPQGANTEAFF. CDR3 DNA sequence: TGTGCCAGCAGACCACAGGGGGCGAACACTGAAGCTTTCTTT.

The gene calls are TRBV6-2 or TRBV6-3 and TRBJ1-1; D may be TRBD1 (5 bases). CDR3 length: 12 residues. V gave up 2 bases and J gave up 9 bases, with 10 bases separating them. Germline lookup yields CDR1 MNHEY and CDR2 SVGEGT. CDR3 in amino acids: CASSYKGAKAFF. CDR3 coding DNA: TGTGCCAGCAGTTACAAAGGGGCGAAAGCTTTCTTT.

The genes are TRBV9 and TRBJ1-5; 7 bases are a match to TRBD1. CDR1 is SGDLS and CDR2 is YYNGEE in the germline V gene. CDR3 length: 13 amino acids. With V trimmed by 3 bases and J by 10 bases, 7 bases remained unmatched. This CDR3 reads CASSGQGLVPQHF. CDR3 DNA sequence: TGTGCCAGCAGCGGACAGGGCCTCGTTCCCCAGCATTTT.